This T cell receptor (beta chain) was documented in a study of control samples from healthy donors and cancer patients. Measured with immunoSEQ multiplex PCR; TCRdb has only the in-frame clones, and not every one. The sample includes nearly 55,000 clones, around 97% of them seen just once. The J segment lost 4 bases and the V segment lost 7 bases, leaving 6 bases of the junction unmatched. The CDR3 is 13 amino acids. Germline CDR1 reads LNHDA; CDR2 reads SQIVND (reference sequence). This clonotype originated in a woman aged 25 to 39 in good health. This rearrangement joins TRBV19 to TRBJ2-5, with 7 bases fitting TRBD2. The specimen sequenced was blood. For the CDR3, the DNA is TGTGCCAGTAAGCGGGGAAAGGGAGAGACCCAGTACTTC. Translating gives CASKRGKGETQYF.